This record looks at one T cell receptor beta chain sequence and its context. As yet, its antigen is unknown. The data were taken from a study of blood T cells in healthy people across ages. Next came a second PCR, run for roughly 6 to 11 cycles, which used a sample-barcoded 5' primer along with a J-beta primer mix. Per sample, CDR3-containing paired-end reads numbered at least 2.5 million. TCRdb fed the 5' RACE reads into MiXCR, producing one record per CDR3 protein. The table has roughly 930,000 distinct CDR3 sequences, roughly 43% seen once. Overall study results and limits: Per million T cells, the diversity of TCR beta decreased roughly linearly as age advanced. Researchers judged that diversity estimates from one million T cells fell short of true values.

Trimming took 3 bases from V and 15 from J, leaving 15 bases between them. CDR1 and CDR2 (germline): ENHRY, SYGVKD. This CDR3 is built from 12 residues. The V gene is TRBV10-3, the J gene TRBJ2-1; no clear D gene. Material: blood. This clonotype originated in a man aged 30 to 39 in good health. CDR3 bases: TGTGCCATCAGTGAATGGGCAGCCAGGCGGTTCTTC. Translating it yields CAISEWAARRFF.